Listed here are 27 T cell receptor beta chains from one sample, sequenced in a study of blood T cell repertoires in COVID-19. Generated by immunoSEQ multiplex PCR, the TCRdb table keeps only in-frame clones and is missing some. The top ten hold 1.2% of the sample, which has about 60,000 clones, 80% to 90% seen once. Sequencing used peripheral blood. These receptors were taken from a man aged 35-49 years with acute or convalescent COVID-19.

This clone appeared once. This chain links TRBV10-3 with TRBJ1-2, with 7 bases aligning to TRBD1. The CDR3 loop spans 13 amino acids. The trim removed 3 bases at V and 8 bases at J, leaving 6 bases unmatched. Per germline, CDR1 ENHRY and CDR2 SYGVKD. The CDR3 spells CAISDEGAEGYTF. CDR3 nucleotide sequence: TGTGCCATCAGTGATGAGGGGGCGGAGGGCTACACCTTC.

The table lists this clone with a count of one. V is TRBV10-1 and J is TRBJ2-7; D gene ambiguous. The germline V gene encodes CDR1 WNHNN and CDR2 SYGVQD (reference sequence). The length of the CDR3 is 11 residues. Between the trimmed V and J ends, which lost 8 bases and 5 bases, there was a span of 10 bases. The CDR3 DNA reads TGCGCCAGCTCTACGGGTCACGAGCAGTACTTC. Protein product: CASSTGHEQYF.

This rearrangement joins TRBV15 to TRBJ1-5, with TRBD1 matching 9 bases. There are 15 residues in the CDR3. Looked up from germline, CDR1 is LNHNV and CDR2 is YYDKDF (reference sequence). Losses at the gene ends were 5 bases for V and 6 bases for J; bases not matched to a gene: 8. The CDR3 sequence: CATSRDRVGSQPQHF. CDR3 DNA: TGTGCCACCAGCCGGGACAGGGTGGGGAGTCAGCCCCAGCATTTT.

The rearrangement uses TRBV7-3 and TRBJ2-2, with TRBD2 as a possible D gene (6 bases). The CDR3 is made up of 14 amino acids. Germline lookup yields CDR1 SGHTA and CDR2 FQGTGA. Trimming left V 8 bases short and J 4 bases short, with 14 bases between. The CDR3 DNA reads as TGTGCCAGCGCGTCTGGGACTTCCACCGGGGAGCTGTTTTTT. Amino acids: CASASGTSTGELFF.

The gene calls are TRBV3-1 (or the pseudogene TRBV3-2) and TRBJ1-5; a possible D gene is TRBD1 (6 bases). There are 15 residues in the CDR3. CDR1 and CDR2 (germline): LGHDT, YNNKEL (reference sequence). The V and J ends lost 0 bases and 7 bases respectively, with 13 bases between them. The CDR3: CASSQDSQGWQPQHF. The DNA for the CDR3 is TGTGCCAGCAGCCAAGATTCACAGGGATGGCAGCCCCAGCATTTT.

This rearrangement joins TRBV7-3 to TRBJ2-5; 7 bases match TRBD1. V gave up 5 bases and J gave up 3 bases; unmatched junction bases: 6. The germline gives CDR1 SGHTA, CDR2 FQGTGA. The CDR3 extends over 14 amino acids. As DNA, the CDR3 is TGTGCCAGCAGCCGGGACAGAAACGAAGAGACCCAGTACTTC. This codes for CASSRDRNEETQYF.

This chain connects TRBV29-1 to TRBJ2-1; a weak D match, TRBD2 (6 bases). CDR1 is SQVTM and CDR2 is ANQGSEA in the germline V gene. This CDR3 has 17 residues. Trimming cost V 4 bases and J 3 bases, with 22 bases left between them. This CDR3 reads CSVGAELALAFYNEQFF. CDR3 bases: TGCAGCGTTGGAGCTGAGCTGGCACTAGCATTCTACAATGAGCAGTTCTTC.

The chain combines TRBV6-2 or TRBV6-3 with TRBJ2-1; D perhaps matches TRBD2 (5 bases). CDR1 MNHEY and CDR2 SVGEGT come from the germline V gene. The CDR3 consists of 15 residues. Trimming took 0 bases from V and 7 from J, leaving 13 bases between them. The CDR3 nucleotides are TGTGCCAGCAGTTACTCGATGGAGGTTCGAAATGAGCAGTTCTTC. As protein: CASSYSMEVRNEQFF.

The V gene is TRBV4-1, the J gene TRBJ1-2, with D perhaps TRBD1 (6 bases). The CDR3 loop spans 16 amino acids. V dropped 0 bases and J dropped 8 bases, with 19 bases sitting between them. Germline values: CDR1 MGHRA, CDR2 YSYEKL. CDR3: CASSQELDTGWRGYTF. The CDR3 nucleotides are TGCGCCAGCAGCCAAGAACTAGATACAGGGTGGAGGGGCTACACCTTC.

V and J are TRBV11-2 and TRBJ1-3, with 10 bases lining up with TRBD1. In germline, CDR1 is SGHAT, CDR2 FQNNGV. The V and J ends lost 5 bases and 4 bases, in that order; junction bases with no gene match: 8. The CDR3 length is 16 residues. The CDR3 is CASSNRDRGLGNTIYF. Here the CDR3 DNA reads TGTGCCAGCAGCAACCGGGACAGGGGACTCGGAAACACCATATATTTT.

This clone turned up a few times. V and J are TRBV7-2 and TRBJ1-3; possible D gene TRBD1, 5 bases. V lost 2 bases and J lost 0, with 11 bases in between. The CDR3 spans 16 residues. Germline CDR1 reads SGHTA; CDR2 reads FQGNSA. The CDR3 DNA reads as TGTGCCAGCAGCTTACAGGGTGCCGGCTCTGGAAACACCATATATTTT. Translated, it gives CASSLQGAGSGNTIYF.

CDR3 nucleotide sequence: TGTGCCAGCAGCCCGGACAGAGATAGCAATCAGCCCCAGCATTTT. Protein sequence: CASSPDRDSNQPQHF. The chain recombines TRBV6-5 with TRBJ1-5, with D possibly matching TRBD1 (6 bases). The CDR3 totals 15 residues. Per germline, CDR1 MNHEY and CDR2 SVGAGI. The V end was cut by 6 bases, the J end by 0 bases, with 12 bases between.

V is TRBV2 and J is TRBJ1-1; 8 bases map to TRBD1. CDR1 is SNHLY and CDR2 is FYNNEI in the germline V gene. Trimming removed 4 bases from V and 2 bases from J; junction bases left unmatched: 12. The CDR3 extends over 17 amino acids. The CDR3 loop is CASSVSQGDRKNTEAFF. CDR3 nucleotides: TGTGCCAGCAGTGTTTCACAGGGGGACAGAAAAAACACTGAAGCTTTCTTT. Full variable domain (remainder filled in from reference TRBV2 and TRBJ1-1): EPEVTQTPSHQVTQMGQEVILRCVPISNHLYFYWYRQILGQKVEFLVSFYNNEISEKSEIFDDQFSVERPDGSNFTLKIRSTKLEDSAMYFCASSVSQGDRKNTEAFFGQGTRLTVV.

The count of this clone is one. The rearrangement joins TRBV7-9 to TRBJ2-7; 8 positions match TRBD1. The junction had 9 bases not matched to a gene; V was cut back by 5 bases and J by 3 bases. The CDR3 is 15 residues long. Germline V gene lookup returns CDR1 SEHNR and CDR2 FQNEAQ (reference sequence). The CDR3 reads CASSPGTGELYEQYF. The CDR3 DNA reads TGTGCCAGCAGCCCCGGGACAGGCGAACTCTACGAGCAGTACTTC. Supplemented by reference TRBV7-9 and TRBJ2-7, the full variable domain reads DTGVSQNPRHKITKRGQNVTFRCDPISEHNRLYWYRQTLGQGPEFLTYFQNEAQLEKSRLLSDRFSAERPKGSFSTLEIQRTEQGDSAMYLCASSPGTGELYEQYFGPGTRLTVT.

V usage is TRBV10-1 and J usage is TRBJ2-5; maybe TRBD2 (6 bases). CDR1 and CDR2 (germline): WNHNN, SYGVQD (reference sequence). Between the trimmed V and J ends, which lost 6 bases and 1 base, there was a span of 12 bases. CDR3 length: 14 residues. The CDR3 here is CASRNLSGQETQYF. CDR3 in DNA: TGCGCCAGCAGAAACCTTAGCGGCCAAGAGACCCAGTACTTC.

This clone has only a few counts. The CDR3 reads CAWSATRHSGNTIYF. The CDR3 DNA is TGTGCCTGGAGTGCGACCCGACACTCTGGAAACACCATATATTTT. This chain links TRBV30 with TRBJ1-3; no reliable D call. The CDR3 runs to 15 residues. The germline CDR1 and CDR2 sequences are GTSNPN and SVGIG (reference sequence). V was clipped by 1 base and J by 0 bases, with 10 bases between them.

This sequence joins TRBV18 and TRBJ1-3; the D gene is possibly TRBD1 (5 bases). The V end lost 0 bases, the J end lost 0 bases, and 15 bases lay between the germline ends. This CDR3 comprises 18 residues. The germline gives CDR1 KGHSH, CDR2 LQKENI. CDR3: CASSPPGRDRVSGNTIYF. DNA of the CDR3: TGTGCCAGCTCACCACCTGGTCGCGACAGAGTCTCTGGAAACACCATATATTTT.

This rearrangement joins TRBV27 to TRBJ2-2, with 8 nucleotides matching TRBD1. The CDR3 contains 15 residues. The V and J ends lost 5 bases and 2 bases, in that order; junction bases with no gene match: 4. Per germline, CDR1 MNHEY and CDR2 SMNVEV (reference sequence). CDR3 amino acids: CASSPDRANTGELFF. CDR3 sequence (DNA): TGTGCCAGCAGTCCGGACAGGGCTAACACCGGGGAGCTGTTTTTT.

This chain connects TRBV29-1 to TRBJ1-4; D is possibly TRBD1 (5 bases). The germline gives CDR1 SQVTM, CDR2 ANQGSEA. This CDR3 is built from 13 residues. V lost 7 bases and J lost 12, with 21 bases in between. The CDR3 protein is CSARAGRIGELFF. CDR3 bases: TGCAGCGCCCGGGCAGGGCGGATCGGTGAACTGTTTTTT.

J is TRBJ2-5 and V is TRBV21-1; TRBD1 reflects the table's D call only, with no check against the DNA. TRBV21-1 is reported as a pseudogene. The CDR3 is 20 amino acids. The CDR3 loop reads CASSSLGQDTMGISEETQYF. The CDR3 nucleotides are TGTGCCAGCAGCTCCCTTGGACAGGACACAATGGGAATATCTGAGGAGACCCAGTACTTC.

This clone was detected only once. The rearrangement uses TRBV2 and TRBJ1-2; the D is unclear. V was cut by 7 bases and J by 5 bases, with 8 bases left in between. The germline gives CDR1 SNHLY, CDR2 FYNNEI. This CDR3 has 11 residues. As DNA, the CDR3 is TGTGCCAGCACTACCGCTTATGGCTACACCTTC. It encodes CASTTAYGYTF.

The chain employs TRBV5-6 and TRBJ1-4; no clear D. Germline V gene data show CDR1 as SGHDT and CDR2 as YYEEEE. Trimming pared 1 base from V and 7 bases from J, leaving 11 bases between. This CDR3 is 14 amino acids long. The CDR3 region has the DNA TGTGCCAGCAGCTTGCAGGAAGTGAGTGAAAAACTGTTTTTT. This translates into CASSLQEVSEKLFF.

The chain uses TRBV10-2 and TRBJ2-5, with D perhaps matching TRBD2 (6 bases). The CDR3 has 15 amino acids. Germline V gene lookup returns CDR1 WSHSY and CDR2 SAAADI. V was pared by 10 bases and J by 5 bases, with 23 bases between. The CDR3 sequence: CATKPGTQRGETQYF. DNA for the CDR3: TGCGCCACCAAGCCCGGGACTCAAAGAGGGGAGACCCAGTACTTC.

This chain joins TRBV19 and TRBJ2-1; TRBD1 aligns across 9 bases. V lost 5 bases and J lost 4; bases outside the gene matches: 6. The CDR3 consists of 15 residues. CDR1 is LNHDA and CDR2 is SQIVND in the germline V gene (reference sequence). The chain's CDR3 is CASSPTGGIYNEQFF. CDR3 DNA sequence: TGTGCCAGTAGTCCGACAGGGGGTATATACAATGAGCAGTTCTTC. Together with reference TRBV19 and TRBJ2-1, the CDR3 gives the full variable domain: DGGITQSPKYLFRKEGQNVTLSCEQNLNHDAMYWYRQDPGQGLRLIYYSQIVNDFQKGDIAEGYSVSREKKESFPLTVTSAQKNPTAFYLCASSPTGGIYNEQFFGPGTRLTVL.

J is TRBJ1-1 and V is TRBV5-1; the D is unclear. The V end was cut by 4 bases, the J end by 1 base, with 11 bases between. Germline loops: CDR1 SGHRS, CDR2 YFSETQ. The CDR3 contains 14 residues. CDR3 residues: CASSPPPGNTEAFF. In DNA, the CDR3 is TGCGCCAGCAGCCCCCCTCCAGGGAACACTGAAGCTTTCTTT.

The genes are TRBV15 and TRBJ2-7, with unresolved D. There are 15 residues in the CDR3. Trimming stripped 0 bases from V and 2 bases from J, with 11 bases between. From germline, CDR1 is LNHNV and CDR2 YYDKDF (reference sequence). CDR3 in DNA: TGTGCCACCAGCAGAGACCTTAGCTTCCCCTACGAGCAGTACTTC. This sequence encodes CATSRDLSFPYEQYF.

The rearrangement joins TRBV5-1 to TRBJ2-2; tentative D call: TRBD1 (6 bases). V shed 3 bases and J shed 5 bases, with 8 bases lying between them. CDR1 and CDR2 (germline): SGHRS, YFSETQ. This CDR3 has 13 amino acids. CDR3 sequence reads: CASSSDSTGELFF. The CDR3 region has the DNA TGCGCCAGCAGCTCGGACAGTACCGGGGAGCTGTTTTTT.